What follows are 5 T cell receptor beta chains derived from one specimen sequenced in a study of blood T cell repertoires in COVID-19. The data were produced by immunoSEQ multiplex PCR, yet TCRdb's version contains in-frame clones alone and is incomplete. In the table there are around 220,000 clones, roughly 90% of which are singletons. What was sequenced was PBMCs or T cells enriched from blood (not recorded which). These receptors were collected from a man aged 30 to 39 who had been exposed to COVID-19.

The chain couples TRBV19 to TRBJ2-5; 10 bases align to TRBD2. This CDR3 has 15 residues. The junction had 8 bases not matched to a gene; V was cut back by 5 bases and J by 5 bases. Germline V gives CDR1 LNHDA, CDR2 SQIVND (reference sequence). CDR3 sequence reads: CASSDPRLAGETQYF. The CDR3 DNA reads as TGTGCCAGTAGTGACCCGCGACTAGCGGGCGAGACCCAGTACTTC.

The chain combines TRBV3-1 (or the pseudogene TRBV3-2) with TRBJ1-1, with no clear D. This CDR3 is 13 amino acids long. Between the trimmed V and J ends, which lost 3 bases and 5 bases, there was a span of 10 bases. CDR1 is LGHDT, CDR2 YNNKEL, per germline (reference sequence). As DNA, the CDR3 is TGTGCCAGCAGCCAGAAATCGAGGACTGAAGCTTTCTTT. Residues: CASSQKSRTEAFF.

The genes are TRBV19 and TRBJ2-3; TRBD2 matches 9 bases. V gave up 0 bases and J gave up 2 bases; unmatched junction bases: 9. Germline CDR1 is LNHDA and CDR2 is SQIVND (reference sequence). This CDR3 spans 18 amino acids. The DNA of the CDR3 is TGTGCCAGTAGTATAGAGGTTTCTAGCGGGGCTTTCACAGATACGCAGTATTTT. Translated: CASSIEVSSGAFTDTQYF.

The CDR3 spells CAWSRTGEAFF. CDR3 DNA: TGTGCCTGGAGTAGGACAGGAGAAGCTTTCTTT. The genes are TRBV30 and TRBJ1-1, with 7 bases matching TRBD1. Germline V gene sequence: CDR1 GTSNPN, CDR2 SVGIG (reference sequence). With V trimmed by 2 bases and J by 8 bases, 2 bases remained unmatched. This CDR3 is built from 11 residues.

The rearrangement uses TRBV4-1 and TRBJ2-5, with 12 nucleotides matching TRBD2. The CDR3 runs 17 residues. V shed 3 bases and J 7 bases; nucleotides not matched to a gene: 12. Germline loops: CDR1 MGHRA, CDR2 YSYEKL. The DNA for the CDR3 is TGCGCCAGCAGCCAGCCGACCTCTAGCGGGGGGGCGGGGACCCAGTACTTC. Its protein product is CASSQPTSSGGAGTQYF.